This TCR beta chain was recovered during a study of technical replicates of blood from a few donors. Libraries were prepared by immunoSEQ multiplex PCR; TCRdb keeps only in-frame clonotypes and omits some of them. The data show approximately 70,000 clones, around 97% seen once. V was clipped by 6 bases and J by 4 bases, with 9 bases between them. This CDR3 is 12 amino acids long. Germline V gene sequence: CDR1 LNHDA, CDR2 SQIVND (reference sequence). This clone was observed once. The chain is built from TRBV19 and TRBJ1-2; D uncertain. The material sequenced was T cells isolated from PBMCs. The source is a human donor in good health. The CDR3 loop reads CASRKGLYGYTF. The CDR3 bases are TGTGCCAGTAGAAAAGGACTCTATGGCTACACCTTC.